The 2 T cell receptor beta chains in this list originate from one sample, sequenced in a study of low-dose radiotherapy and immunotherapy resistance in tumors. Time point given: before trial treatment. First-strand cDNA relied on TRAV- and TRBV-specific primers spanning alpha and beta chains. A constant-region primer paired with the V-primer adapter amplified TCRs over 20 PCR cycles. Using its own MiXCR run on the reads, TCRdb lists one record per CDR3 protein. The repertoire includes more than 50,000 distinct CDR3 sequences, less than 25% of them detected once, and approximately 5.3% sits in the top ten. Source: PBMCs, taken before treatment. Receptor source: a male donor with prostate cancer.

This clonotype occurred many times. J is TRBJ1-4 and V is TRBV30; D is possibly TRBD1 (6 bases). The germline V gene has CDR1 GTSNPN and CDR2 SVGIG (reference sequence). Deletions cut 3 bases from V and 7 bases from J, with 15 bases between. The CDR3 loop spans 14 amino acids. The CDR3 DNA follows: TGTGCCTGGAGCCTAGGGACATCGGGTGAAAAACTGTTTTTT. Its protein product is CAWSLGTSGEKLFF.

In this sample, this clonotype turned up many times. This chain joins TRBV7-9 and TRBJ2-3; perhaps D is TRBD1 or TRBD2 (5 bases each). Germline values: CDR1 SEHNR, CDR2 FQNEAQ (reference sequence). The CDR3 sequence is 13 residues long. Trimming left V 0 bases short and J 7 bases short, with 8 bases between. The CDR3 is CASSLAGVYTQYF. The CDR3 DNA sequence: TGTGCCAGCAGCTTAGCGGGGGTTTATACGCAGTATTTT.